These 4 T cell receptor beta chains came from one sample sequenced in a study of T-cell memory formation after mild COVID-19. TCRdb ran MiXCR on the 5' RACE reads and lists one entry per CDR3 protein. The sample yields almost 550,000 distinct CDR3 sequences, about a fifth seen once. The sample comprised PBMCs or a T cell subset sorted from them (not recorded which). The receptors stem from an adult woman who had mild COVID-19 (a few samples of this study predate the infection). Cell type and time point are not known.

V gene TRBV4-3 combines with J gene TRBJ1-2; 9 bases align to TRBD1. The CDR3 consists of 16 residues. Germline V gives CDR1 LGHNA, CDR2 YSLEER. Trimming removed 0 bases from V and 1 base from J; junction bases left unmatched: 3. The CDR3 spells CASSQDNRGLNYGYTF. The DNA for the CDR3 is TGCGCCAGCAGCCAAGATAACAGGGGGCTTAACTATGGCTACACCTTC.

J is TRBJ1-6 and V is TRBV5-1, with D unclear. Germline CDR1 SGHRS, CDR2 YFSETQ. V was shortened by 0 bases and J by 7 bases, with 14 bases between the two germline ends. The CDR3 length is 16 residues. Here the CDR3 reads CASSLVTGTQNSPLHF. DNA for the CDR3: TGCGCCAGCAGCTTGGTTACGGGAACGCAAAATTCACCCCTCCACTTT.

In its sample, this clonotype was seen a few times. CDR3 amino acids: CASSYTGTSSYEQYF. The CDR3 DNA reads as TGTGCCAGCAGTTATACTGGGACTAGCAGTTACGAGCAGTACTTC. This chain connects TRBV6-2 or TRBV6-3 to TRBJ2-7, with TRBD2 matching 9 bases. The V gene's germline CDR1 is MNHEY and CDR2 SVGEGT. The CDR3 totals 15 residues. V shed 3 bases, J shed 4 bases, and the junction held 7 bases outside the gene matches.

This chain links TRBV4-1 with TRBJ2-2; D gene ambiguous. In germline, CDR1 is MGHRA, CDR2 YSYEKL. The CDR3 extends over 18 amino acids. V lost 0 bases, J lost 0 bases, and 14 bases lay in between. The CDR3: CASSQDARASPNTGELFF. In nucleotides, the CDR3 is TGCGCCAGCAGCCAAGATGCCCGGGCTTCACCGAACACCGGGGAGCTGTTTTTT.